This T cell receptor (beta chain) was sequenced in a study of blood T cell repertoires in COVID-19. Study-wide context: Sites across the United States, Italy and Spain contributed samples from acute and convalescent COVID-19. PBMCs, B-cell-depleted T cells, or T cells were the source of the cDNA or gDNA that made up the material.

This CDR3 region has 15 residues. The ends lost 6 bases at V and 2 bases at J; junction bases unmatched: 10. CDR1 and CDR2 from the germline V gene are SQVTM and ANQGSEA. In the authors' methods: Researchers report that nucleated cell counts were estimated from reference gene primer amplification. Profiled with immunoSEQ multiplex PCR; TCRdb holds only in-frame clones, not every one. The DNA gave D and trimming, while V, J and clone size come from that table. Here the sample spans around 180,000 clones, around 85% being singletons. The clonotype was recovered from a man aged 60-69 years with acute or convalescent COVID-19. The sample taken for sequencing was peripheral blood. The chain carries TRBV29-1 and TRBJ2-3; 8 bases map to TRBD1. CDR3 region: CSVRTGSLFTDTQYF. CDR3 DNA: TGCAGCGTACGGACAGGGTCCCTCTTCACAGATACGCAGTATTTT.